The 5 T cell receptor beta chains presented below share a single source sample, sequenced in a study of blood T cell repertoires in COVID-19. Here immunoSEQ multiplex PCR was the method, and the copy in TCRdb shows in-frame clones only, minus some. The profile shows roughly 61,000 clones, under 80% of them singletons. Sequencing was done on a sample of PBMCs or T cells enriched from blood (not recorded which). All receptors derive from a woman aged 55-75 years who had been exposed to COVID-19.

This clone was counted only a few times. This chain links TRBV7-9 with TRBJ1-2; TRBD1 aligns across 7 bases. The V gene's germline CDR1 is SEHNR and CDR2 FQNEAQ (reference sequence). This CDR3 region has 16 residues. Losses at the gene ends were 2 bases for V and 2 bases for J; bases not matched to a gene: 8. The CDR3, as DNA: TGTGCCAGCAGCTTACCTACGGACAGGAAAAACTATGGCTACACCTTC. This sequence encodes CASSLPTDRKNYGYTF.

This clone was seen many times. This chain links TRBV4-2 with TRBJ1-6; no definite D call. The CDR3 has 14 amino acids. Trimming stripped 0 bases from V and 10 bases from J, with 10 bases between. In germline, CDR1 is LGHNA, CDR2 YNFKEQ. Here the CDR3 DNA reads TGTGCCAGCAGCCAAGATAGGGAGGGATCACCCCTCCACTTT. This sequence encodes CASSQDREGSPLHF.

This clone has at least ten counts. CDR3 in DNA: TGTGCCAGCAGCTTAGTCTTAGCGACTAGCGGATACGAGCAGTACTTC. It encodes CASSLVLATSGYEQYF. The chain couples TRBV11-2 to TRBJ2-7; TRBD2 matches at 9 bases. The CDR3 runs to 16 residues. Germline V gives CDR1 SGHAT, CDR2 FQNNGV. V lost 1 base, J lost 4 bases, and 8 bases stayed unmatched.

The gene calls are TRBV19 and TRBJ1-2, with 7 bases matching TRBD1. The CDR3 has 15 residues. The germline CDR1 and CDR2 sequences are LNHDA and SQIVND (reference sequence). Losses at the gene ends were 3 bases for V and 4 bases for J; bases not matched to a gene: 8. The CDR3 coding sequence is TGTGCCAGTAGTATTCGTGCCACAGGGGTCTATGGCTACACCTTC. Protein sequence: CASSIRATGVYGYTF.

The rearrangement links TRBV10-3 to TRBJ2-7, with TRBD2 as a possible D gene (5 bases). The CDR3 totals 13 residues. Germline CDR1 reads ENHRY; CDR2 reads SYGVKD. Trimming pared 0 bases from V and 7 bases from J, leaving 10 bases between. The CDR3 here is CAISESSGNEQYF. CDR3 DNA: TGTGCCATCAGTGAGTCGTCGGGGAATGAGCAGTACTTC.